A selection of T cell receptor beta chains follows, all from one sample in a study of radiation and T cells in renal cell carcinoma. Profiling relied on immunoSEQ multiplex PCR, and the TCRdb table lists in-frame clones only, not all of them. The profile shows 18,000 or so clones, about 60% of them singletons. The specimen comprised tumor tissue, sampled from a patient whose treatment was nephrectomy without radiotherapy. The receptors derive from a man aged 50-60 years with renal cell carcinoma. Each CDR3 is given with its conserved first and last residue. A D gene is named only where the DNA matches it firmly. The size of a clone is reported for some rows only, either as once, few or many, or as a class for expanded clones.

CDR3 DNA: TGTGCCAGCTCAGCAATGGGACGGACCTACGAGCAGTACTTC
CDR3 protein: CASSAMGRTYEQYF
clone size: .
J gene: TRBJ2-7
V gene: TRBV18
CDR3 length: 14
D gene: .

CDR3 DNA: TGTGCCAGCAGTCCCCAGGGTGGTGGAAACACCATATATTTT
CDR3 protein: CASSPQGGGNTIYF
clone size: .
J gene: TRBJ1-3
V gene: TRBV6-6
CDR3 length: 14
D gene: .

CDR3 DNA: TGTGCCTGGAACCAGGTTACCTATGGCTACACCTTC
CDR3 protein: CAWNQVTYGYTF
clone size: few
J gene: TRBJ1-2
V gene: TRBV30
CDR3 length: 12
D gene: .

CDR3 DNA: TGTGCCAGCAGCTTGGAGGGGAACACTGAAGCTTTCTTT
CDR3 protein: CASSLEGNTEAFF
clone size: .
J gene: TRBJ1-1
V gene: TRBV7-8
CDR3 length: 13
D gene: .

CDR3 DNA: TGTGCCAGCTCACTAGGACAAGGGAACACCGGGGAGCTGTTTTTT
CDR3 protein: CASSLGQGNTGELFF
clone size: .
J gene: TRBJ2-2
V gene: TRBV18
CDR3 length: 15
D gene: .

CDR3 DNA: TGCGCCAGCAGTGGGGGGTTGACTGAAGCTTTCTTT
CDR3 protein: CASSGGLTEAFF
clone size: large
J gene: TRBJ1-1
V gene: TRBV10-2
CDR3 length: 12
D gene: .

CDR3 DNA: TGTGCCTGGAAAAGGGGAGGCACTGAAGCTTTCTTT
CDR3 protein: CAWKRGGTEAFF
clone size: medium-sized
J gene: TRBJ1-1
V gene: TRBV30
CDR3 length: 12
D gene: .

CDR3 DNA: TGTGCCAGCGGCACAGACCGATTATATGGCTACACCTTC
CDR3 protein: CASGTDRLYGYTF
clone size: few
J gene: TRBJ1-2
V gene: TRBV6-5
CDR3 length: 13
D gene: .

CDR3 DNA: TGTGCCAGTAGTATAGGGAGCGGGAGGGCCGAGTACGAGCAGTACTTC
CDR3 protein: CASSIGSGRAEYEQYF
clone size: .
J gene: TRBJ2-7
V gene: TRBV19
CDR3 length: 16
D gene: TRBD2

CDR3 DNA: TGTGCCAGCAGCTTAGAACCGAGCGCGAACACTGAAGCTTTCTTT
CDR3 protein: CASSLEPSANTEAFF
clone size: .
J gene: TRBJ1-1
V gene: TRBV7-2
CDR3 length: 15
D gene: .

CDR3 DNA: TGCAGCGTTGATACCGGCTACGAGCAGTACTTC
CDR3 protein: CSVDTGYEQYF
clone size: few
J gene: TRBJ2-7
V gene: TRBV29-1
CDR3 length: 11
D gene: .

CDR3 DNA: TGTGCCAGCAGCTTACAAATAGCTGGTGAAAAACTGTTTTTT
CDR3 protein: CASSLQIAGEKLFF
clone size: .
J gene: TRBJ1-4
V gene: TRBV7-9
CDR3 length: 14
D gene: .

CDR3 DNA: TGCAGTGCTAGAAGGGTCGATGAGCAGTTCTTC
CDR3 protein: CSARRVDEQFF
clone size: once
J gene: TRBJ2-1
V gene: TRBV20-1
CDR3 length: 11
D gene: .

CDR3 DNA: TGTGCCAGCAGTTTAACAGGGTCGAACGAGCAGTACTTC
CDR3 protein: CASSLTGSNEQYF
clone size: .
J gene: TRBJ2-7
V gene: TRBV27
CDR3 length: 13
D gene: .

CDR3 DNA: TGTGCCAGCAGCACAGATACGCAGTATTTT
CDR3 protein: CASSTDTQYF
clone size: .
J gene: TRBJ2-3
V gene: TRBV7-8
CDR3 length: 10
D gene: .

CDR3 DNA: TGTGCCAGCAGAACAGGGGGCGATTATGGCTACACCTTC
CDR3 protein: CASRTGGDYGYTF
clone size: .
J gene: TRBJ1-2
V gene: TRBV6-1
CDR3 length: 13
D gene: TRBD1

CDR3 DNA: TGTGCCAGCAGTGACAGGGCAACTAATGAAAAACTGTTTTTT
CDR3 protein: CASSDRATNEKLFF
clone size: .
J gene: TRBJ1-4
V gene: TRBV25-1
CDR3 length: 14
D gene: .

CDR3 DNA: TGTGCCAGCAGCTCGGACAGGTTGAACACTGAAGCTTTCTTT
CDR3 protein: CASSSDRLNTEAFF
clone size: once
J gene: TRBJ1-1
V gene: TRBV6-5
CDR3 length: 14
D gene: TRBD1

CDR3 DNA: TGCAGCGCCCCCGGGCGTGGGGACACTGAAGCTTTCTTT
CDR3 protein: CSAPGRGDTEAFF
clone size: .
J gene: TRBJ1-1
V gene: TRBV29-1
CDR3 length: 13
D gene: .

CDR3 DNA: TGTGCCTGGAGTCCTTATGCCGGGACAGGGATATACGAGCAGTACTTC
CDR3 protein: CAWSPYAGTGIYEQYF
clone size: .
J gene: TRBJ2-7
V gene: TRBV30
CDR3 length: 16
D gene: TRBD1

CDR3 DNA: TGTGCCAGTAGTATAAGAGGGCTAGCGGGAGTTTCAGATACGCAGTATTTT
CDR3 protein: CASSIRGLAGVSDTQYF
clone size: .
J gene: TRBJ2-3
V gene: TRBV19
CDR3 length: 17
D gene: TRBD2

CDR3 DNA: TGCGCCAGCAGCCCAGACTTGGGGGGCACACATTCACCCCTCCACTTT
CDR3 protein: CASSPDLGGTHSPLHF
clone size: .
J gene: TRBJ1-6
V gene: TRBV4-3
CDR3 length: 16
D gene: .

CDR3 DNA: TGTGCCATCAGTGGCCCCAGACAGGGGAGCAATGAGCAGTTCTTC
CDR3 protein: CAISGPRQGSNEQFF
clone size: .
J gene: TRBJ2-1
V gene: TRBV10-3
CDR3 length: 15
D gene: TRBD1

CDR3 DNA: TGTGCCAGCAACCTAAACTATGGCTACACCTTC
CDR3 protein: CASNLNYGYTF
clone size: .
J gene: TRBJ1-2
V gene: TRBV7-2
CDR3 length: 11
D gene: .

CDR3 DNA: TGTGCCTGGACCAACCCTTGGCAGGGGGAAACAGATACGCAGTATTTT
CDR3 protein: CAWTNPWQGETDTQYF
clone size: .
J gene: TRBJ2-3
V gene: TRBV30
CDR3 length: 16
D gene: TRBD1

CDR3 DNA: TGTGCCAGCAGCCAAGGACTAGCACGCTACAATGAGCAGTTCTTC
CDR3 protein: CASSQGLARYNEQFF
clone size: .
J gene: TRBJ2-1
V gene: TRBV14
CDR3 length: 15
D gene: TRBD2

CDR3 DNA: TGTGCCAGCTCGGGACAGGTTAACACCGGGGAGCTGTTTTTT
CDR3 protein: CASSGQVNTGELFF
clone size: once
J gene: TRBJ2-2
V gene: TRBV5-4
CDR3 length: 14
D gene: TRBD1

CDR3 DNA: TGCGCCAGCAGCCAAGAAGTTAGTCAGCCCCAGCATTTT
CDR3 protein: CASSQEVSQPQHF
clone size: once
J gene: TRBJ1-5
V gene: TRBV4-3
CDR3 length: 13
D gene: .

CDR3 DNA: TGTGCCAGCAGCTTGTCAGGGAACAATGAGCAGTTCTTC
CDR3 protein: CASSLSGNNEQFF
clone size: few
J gene: TRBJ2-1
V gene: TRBV5-6
CDR3 length: 13
D gene: .

CDR3 DNA: TGTGCCAGCAGCCCACGCGGGGTCGTCGGCTACGAGCAGTACTTC
CDR3 protein: CASSPRGVVGYEQYF
clone size: .
J gene: TRBJ2-7
V gene: TRBV6-6
CDR3 length: 15
D gene: .

CDR3 DNA: TGTGCCAGCAGCTTAATGTCTCTAGAACCCTATGGCTACACCTTC
CDR3 protein: CASSLMSLEPYGYTF
clone size: .
J gene: TRBJ1-2
V gene: TRBV7-9
CDR3 length: 15
D gene: .